This T cell receptor (beta chain) was documented in a study of PD-L1 blockade in urothelial cancer. Study-level information: Twenty-five out of 29 patients were men whose urothelial cancer was bladder-origin. Peripheral blood specimens exhibited a median yield of around 150,000 T cells. Each participant's history included 0 to 3 prior chemotherapy regimens.

TCRdb's table, derived via immunoSEQ multiplex PCR, lists solely in-frame clones and lacks some. The sample includes 75,000 to 90,000 clones, over 80% of them seen just once. In regard to this clone: A read error may account for a junction end that differs from germline.

Germline CDR1 reads SNHLY; CDR2 reads FYNNEI. CDR3 length: 16 amino acids. This clonotype was obtained from a man between 65 and 85 years old with urothelial cancer. Sequencing was performed on PBMCs, taken around atezolizumab (anti-PD-L1) treatment. The chain has TRBV2 and TRBJ2-1, with 12 nucleotides matching TRBD2. CDR3 amino acids: CASRTGLAGPYNEQFF. CDR3 in DNA: TGTGCCAGCAGAACGGGACTAGCGGGCCCCTATAATGAGCAGTTCTTC.